These 5 T cell receptor beta chains were sequenced from one sample in a study of T cells after yellow fever vaccination. Each CDR3 protein gets one entry after TCRdb re-called the 5' RACE reads with MiXCR. The repertoire consists of 500,000 to 650,000 distinct CDR3 sequences, with about a sixth occurring once and the leading ten covering 15% to 20%. This specimen was PBMCs, taken less than 6 days after the first yellow fever vaccination. The source of these receptors is a man aged 18 to 30 who received the YFV17D yellow fever vaccine.

The rearrangement joins TRBV7-9 to TRBJ1-6, with D possibly TRBD1 on 5 matching bases. V was pared by 4 bases and J by 5 bases, with 9 bases between. CDR1 is SEHNR, CDR2 FQNEAQ, per germline (reference sequence). The CDR3 is made up of 14 amino acids. CDR3 amino acids: CASSWTGDNSPLHF. CDR3 coding DNA: TGTGCCAGCAGCTGGACGGGGGATAATTCACCCCTCCACTTT.

The CDR3 nucleotides are TGTGCCACCAGCAGAGCGGGGGGGGAGACCCAGTACTTC. This encodes CATSRAGGETQYF. V usage is TRBV15 and J usage is TRBJ2-5; 8 nucleotides line up with TRBD2. This CDR3 has 13 residues. Germline-derived CDR1 and CDR2 are LNHNV and YYDKDF (reference sequence). V lost 1 base and J lost 5; bases outside the gene matches: 0. The full variable domain, its missing parts supplied by reference TRBV15 and TRBJ2-5, is DAMVIQNPRYQVTQFGKPVTLSCSQTLNHNVMYWYQQKSSQAPKLLFHYYDKDFNNEADTPDNFQSRRPNTSFCFLDIRSPGLGDTAMYLCATSRAGGETQYFGPGTRLLVL.

The chain links TRBV12-3 or TRBV12-4 to TRBJ2-3; D is uncertain. The CDR3 has 14 residues. V gave up 6 bases and J gave up 1 base, with 11 bases separating them. The CDR3 DNA reads TGTGCCAGCAGCTATTCTGACCGCACAGATACGCAGTATTTT. As protein: CASSYSDRTDTQYF.

The CDR3 DNA is TGTGCCAGCAGCCCGGCGGAGGGGGTTAGCCGCCAGTATTTT. Its protein is CASSPAEGVSRQYF. The gene calls are TRBV11-2 and TRBJ2-3, with D possibly being TRBD1 or TRBD2 (6 bases each). The CDR3 length is 14 residues. Germline lookup yields CDR1 SGHAT and CDR2 FQNNGV. The V gene lost 5 bases and the J gene lost 12 bases, with 21 bases spanning the gap.

This clonotype occurred a few times. V and J are TRBV25-1 and TRBJ1-1; D remains ambiguous. In germline, CDR1 is MGHDK, CDR2 SYGVNS. This CDR3 has 15 amino acids. Trimming stripped 3 bases from V and 3 bases from J, with 14 bases between. CDR3 loop: CASSDARAGDTEAFF. The CDR3 nucleotides read TGTGCCAGCAGTGATGCGAGGGCCGGGGACACTGAAGCTTTCTTT.